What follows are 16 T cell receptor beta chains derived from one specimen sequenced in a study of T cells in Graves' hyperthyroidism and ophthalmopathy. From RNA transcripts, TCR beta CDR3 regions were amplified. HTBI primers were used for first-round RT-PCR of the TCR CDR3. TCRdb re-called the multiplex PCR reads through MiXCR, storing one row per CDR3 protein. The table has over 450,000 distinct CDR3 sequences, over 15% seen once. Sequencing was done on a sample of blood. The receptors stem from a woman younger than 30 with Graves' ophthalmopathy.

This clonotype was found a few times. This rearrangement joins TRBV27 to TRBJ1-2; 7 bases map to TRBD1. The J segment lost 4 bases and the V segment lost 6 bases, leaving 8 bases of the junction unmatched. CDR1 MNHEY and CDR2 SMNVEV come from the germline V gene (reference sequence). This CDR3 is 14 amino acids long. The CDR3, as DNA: TGTGCCAGCAGAGAGACAGGGACGGGCTATGGCTACACCTTC. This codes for CASRETGTGYGYTF.

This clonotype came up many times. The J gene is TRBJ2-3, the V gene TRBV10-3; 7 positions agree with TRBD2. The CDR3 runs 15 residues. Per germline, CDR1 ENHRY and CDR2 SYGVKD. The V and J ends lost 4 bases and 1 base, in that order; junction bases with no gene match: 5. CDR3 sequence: CAISGSGVGTDTQYF. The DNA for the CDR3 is TGTGCCATCAGTGGCAGCGGGGTTGGCACAGATACGCAGTATTTT.

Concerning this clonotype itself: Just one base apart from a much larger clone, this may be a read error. The CDR3 here is CASSKWDRSEQPQHF. In nucleotides, the CDR3 is TGTGCCAGCAGTAAGTGGGACAGATCGGAACAGCCCCAGCATTTT. This chain connects TRBV2 to TRBJ1-5; TRBD1 aligns across 7 bases. Germline V gene sequence: CDR1 SNHLY, CDR2 FYNNEI. This CDR3 is built from 15 residues. The V segment lost 5 bases and the J segment 7 bases; nucleotides outside the gene matches: 11.

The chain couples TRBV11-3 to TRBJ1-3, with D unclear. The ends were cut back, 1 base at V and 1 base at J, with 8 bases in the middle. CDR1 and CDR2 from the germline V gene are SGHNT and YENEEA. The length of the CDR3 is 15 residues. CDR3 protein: CASSLGKGSGNTIYF. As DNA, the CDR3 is TGTGCCAGCAGCTTAGGCAAAGGATCTGGAAACACCATATATTTT.

The CDR3 reads CSGVGLAGGYSYEQYF. The DNA of the CDR3 is TGCAGCGGGGTAGGACTAGCGGGAGGTTACTCCTACGAGCAGTACTTC. The genes are TRBV29-1 and TRBJ2-7; 14 positions agree with TRBD2. Looked up from germline, CDR1 is SQVTM and CDR2 is ANQGSEA. Trimming removed 7 bases from V and 0 bases from J; junction bases left unmatched: 8. CDR3 length: 16 residues.

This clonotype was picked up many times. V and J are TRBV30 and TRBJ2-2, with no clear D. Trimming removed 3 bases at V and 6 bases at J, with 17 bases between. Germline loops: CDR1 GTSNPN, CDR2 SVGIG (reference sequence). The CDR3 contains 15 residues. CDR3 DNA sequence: TGTGCCTGGAGACGGACCCTCTTGGCGTCCGGGGAGCTGTTTTTT. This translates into CAWRRTLLASGELFF.

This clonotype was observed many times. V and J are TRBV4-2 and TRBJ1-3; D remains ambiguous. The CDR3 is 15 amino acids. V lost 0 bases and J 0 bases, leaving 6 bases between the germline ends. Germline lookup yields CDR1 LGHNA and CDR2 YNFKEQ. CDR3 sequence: CASSQEGSSGNTIYF. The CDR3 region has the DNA TGTGCCAGCAGCCAAGAAGGGTCCTCTGGAAACACCATATATTTT.

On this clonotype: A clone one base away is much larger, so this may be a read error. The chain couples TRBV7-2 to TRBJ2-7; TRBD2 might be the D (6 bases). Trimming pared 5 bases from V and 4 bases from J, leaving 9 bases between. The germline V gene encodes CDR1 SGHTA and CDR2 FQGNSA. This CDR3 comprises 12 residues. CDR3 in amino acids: CASSMGLYEQYF. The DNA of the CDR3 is TGTGCCAGCAGCATGGGACTTTACGAGCAGTACTTC.

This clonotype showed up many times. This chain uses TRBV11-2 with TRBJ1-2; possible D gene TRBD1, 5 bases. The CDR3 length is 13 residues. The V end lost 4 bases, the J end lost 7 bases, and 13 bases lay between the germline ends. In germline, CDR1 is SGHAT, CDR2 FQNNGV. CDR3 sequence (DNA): TGTGCCAGCAGCTCCGTGGGGCTCTCTGGCTACACCTTC. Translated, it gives CASSSVGLSGYTF.

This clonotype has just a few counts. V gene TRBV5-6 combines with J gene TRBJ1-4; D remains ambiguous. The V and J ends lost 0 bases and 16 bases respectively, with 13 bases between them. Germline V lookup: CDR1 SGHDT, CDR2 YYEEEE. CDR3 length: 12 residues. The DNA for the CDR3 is TGTGCCAGCAGCTTGGCGGGAGGACGGGGGTTTTTT. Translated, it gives CASSLAGGRGFF.

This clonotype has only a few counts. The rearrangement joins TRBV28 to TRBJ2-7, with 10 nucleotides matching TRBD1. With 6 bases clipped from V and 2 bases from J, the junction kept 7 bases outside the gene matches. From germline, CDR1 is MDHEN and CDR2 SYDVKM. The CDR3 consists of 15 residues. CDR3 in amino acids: CASSPRTGGPYEQYF. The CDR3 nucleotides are TGTGCCAGCAGCCCACGGACAGGGGGGCCCTACGAGCAGTACTTC. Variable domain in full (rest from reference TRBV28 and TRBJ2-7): DVKVTQSSRYLVKRTGEKVFLECVQDMDHENMFWYRQDPGLGLRLIYFSYDVKMKEKGDIPEGYSVSREKKERFSLILESASTNQTSMYLCASSPRTGGPYEQYFGPGTRLTVT.

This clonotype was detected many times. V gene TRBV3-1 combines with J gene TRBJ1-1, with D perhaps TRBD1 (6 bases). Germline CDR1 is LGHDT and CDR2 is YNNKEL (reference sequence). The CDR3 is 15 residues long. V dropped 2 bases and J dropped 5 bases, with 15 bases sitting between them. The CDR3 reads CASSQPDSWGTEAFF. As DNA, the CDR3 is TGTGCCAGCAGCCAACCGGACAGTTGGGGAACTGAAGCTTTCTTT.

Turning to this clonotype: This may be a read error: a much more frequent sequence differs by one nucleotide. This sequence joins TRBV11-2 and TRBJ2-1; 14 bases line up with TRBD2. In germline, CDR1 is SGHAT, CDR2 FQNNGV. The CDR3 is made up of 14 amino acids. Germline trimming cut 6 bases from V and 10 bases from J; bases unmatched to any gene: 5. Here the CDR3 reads CASSWGLAGDEQFF. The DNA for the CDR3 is TGTGCCAGCAGTTGGGGACTAGCGGGAGACGAGCAGTTCTTC.

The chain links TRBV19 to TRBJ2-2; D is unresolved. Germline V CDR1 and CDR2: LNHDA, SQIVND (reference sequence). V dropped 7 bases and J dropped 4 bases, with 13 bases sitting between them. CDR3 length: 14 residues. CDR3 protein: CASTVPSGTGELFF. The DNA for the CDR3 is TGTGCCAGTACAGTCCCCAGTGGCACCGGGGAGCTGTTTTTT.

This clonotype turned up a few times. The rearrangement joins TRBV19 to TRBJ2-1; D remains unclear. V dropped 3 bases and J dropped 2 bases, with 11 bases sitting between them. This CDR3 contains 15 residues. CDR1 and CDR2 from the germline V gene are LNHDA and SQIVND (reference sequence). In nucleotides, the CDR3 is TGTGCCAGTAGTATTTTGGCACGACCCTACAATGAGCAGTTCTTC. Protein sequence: CASSILARPYNEQFF.

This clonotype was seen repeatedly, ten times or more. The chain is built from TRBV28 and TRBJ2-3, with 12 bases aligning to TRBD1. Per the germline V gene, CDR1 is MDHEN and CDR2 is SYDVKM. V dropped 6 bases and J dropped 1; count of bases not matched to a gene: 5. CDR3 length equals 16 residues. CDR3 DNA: TGTGCCAGCAGGACCGGGACAGGGGGCGGCACAGATACGCAGTATTTT. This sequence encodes CASRTGTGGGTDTQYF.